This is a list of T cell receptor beta chains from one sample in a study of blood T cell repertoires in COVID-19. Profiling relied on immunoSEQ multiplex PCR, and the TCRdb table lists in-frame clones only, not all of them. The sample shows approximately 280,000 clones, 75% to 90% of them seen only once. Sequencing was performed on PBMCs or T cells enriched from blood (not recorded which). These receptors originate from a woman in her forties or fifties who had recovered from COVID-19. Each CDR3 is given with its conserved first and last residue. Fields, in order: V gene, clone size, CDR3 protein. The size field is filled for only some rows; it gives once, few, many or a size class.

>TRBV10-3|NA
CAISEGISGSYEQYF
>TRBV11-2|few
CASSRGTGDYEQYF
>TRBV5-1|NA
CASSFGTSTEAFF
>TRBV6-2/TRBV6-3|NA
CASSFSGTGDNYGYTF
>TRBV7-9|NA
CASSSSPGLSEKLFF
>TRBV4-1|NA
CASSQEGLAGAGELFF
>TRBV1|NA
CTSSQSEGLGGTDTQYF
>TRBV19|NA
CASSISGVGTEAFF
>TRBV30|once
CAWSPITGRADTQYF
>TRBV10-1|NA
CASSEGGQSTEAFF
>TRBV19|NA
CASSRLETVSNQPQHF
>TRBV7-9|NA
CASSLSGQGFVMVETQYF
>TRBV12-5|NA
CASGQGVPNEKLFF
>TRBV5-1|NA
CASSGLYSYNEQFF
>TRBV7-9|NA
CASSYGTGSNYEQYF
>TRBV24-1|NA
CATSQDSDYGYTF
>TRBV11-3|NA
CASSARGAHTQYF
>TRBV19|NA
CASTPGGLTGEQYF
>TRBV29-1|NA
CSGLTSGSGEQFF
>TRBV5-1|once
CASSKTGIQNGYTF
>TRBV7-9|NA
CASSLSPGQGRNTIYF
>TRBV28|NA
CATRQGAAPLHF
>TRBV19|NA
CASTHQGRGTYGYTF
>TRBV7-9|NA
CASSTNRLASLGETQYF
>TRBV7-9|NA
CASSSLTGDTEAFF
>TRBV19|NA
CASSSLTDTQYF
>TRBV30|NA
CAWSRDSSSYNEQFF
>TRBV18|NA
CASSVGLAETQYF
>TRBV4-2|NA
CASSQDFLAGGPRTQYF
>TRBV28|NA
CASIAGRRVSGNEQFF
>TRBV5-1|NA
CASSLGAGGTEAFF
>TRBV15|NA
CATSTGDRDSNQPQHF
>TRBV6-5|NA
CASLWRETQYF
>TRBV11-2|once
CASSSWTGIFGEQYF
>TRBV7-2|NA
CASSLKRATDTQYF
>TRBV7-8|NA
CASSLALWTGGGMPNGYTF
>TRBV7-2|NA
CASSNSAGLNYGYTF
>TRBV6-5|NA
CASSPRSGSTYEQYF
>TRBV6-5|NA
CASRGQGPQPQHF
>TRBV4-2|NA
CASSSEGAKEKLFF
>TRBV2|once
CASIRQGNSYNSPLHF
>TRBV30|few
CAWGEQGLSNQPQHF
>TRBV11-2|NA
CASSSWTEPQETQYF
>TRBV7-2|once
CASSSSDRGRDEQYF
>TRBV6-5|NA
CAARDRGVYEQYF
>TRBV6-5|few
CASSPRRGLNTEAFF
>TRBV19|NA
CAAGGELANYGYTF
>TRBV12-3/TRBV12-4|NA
CASSNSGTDTQYF
>TRBV5-1|NA
CASSPGQSWGNTIYF